This is a list of T cell receptor beta chains from one sample in a study of cytomegalovirus exposure and HLA in healthy donors. Sequencing used immunoSEQ multiplex PCR; TCRdb keeps in-frame clones, though not all of them. This sample has about 60,000 clones, with more than 90% found just once. The source material was PBMCs. Source of these receptors: a man between 18 and 35 years old in good health and CMV-seronegative. CDR3s include the opening cysteine and the closing phenylalanine or tryptophan. A D gene is named only where the DNA matches it firmly. Clone size appears in some rows only: once, few, many, or a class for an expanded clone.

d_call	v_call	j_call	clone_size	cdr3_aa	cdr3_nt
NA	TRBV28	TRBJ1-2	once	CASSSPGTINYGYTF	TGTGCCAGCAGTTCTCCCGGGACTATTAACTATGGCTACACCTTC
NA	TRBV28	TRBJ2-1	NA	CASSRVDSTDNEQFF	TGTGCCAGCAGCCGTGTCGATAGCACTGACAATGAGCAGTTCTTC
TRBD2	TRBV7-2	TRBJ2-3	NA	CASSLGLAADTQYF	TGTGCCAGCAGCTTAGGACTAGCCGCAGATACGCAGTATTTT
TRBD1	TRBV6-4	TRBJ1-2	once	CASSYTRDRILYGYTF	TGTGCCAGCAGTTACACCCGGGACAGGATTCTCTATGGCTACACCTTC
TRBD1	TRBV7-9	TRBJ2-5	NA	CASSLLGGEETQYF	TGTGCCAGCAGCTTGTTAGGGGGCGAGGAGACCCAGTACTTC
NA	TRBV5-4	TRBJ1-1	NA	CASSTLGRGERTNTEAFF	TGTGCCAGCAGTACGTTGGGCAGGGGCGAGAGGACGAACACTGAAGCTTTCTTT
NA	TRBV5-1	TRBJ2-7	NA	CASRIHGVLHEQYF	TGCGCCAGCAGAATCCACGGGGTTTTGCACGAGCAGTACTTC
TRBD1	TRBV5-5	TRBJ2-5	NA	CASSLRTGQETQYF	TGTGCCAGCAGCTTGAGGACAGGCCAAGAGACCCAGTACTTC
TRBD1	TRBV6-6	TRBJ2-7	NA	CASSYSGQILSYEQYF	TGTGCCAGCAGTTACTCGGGACAGATATTATCCTACGAGCAGTACTTC
TRBD1	TRBV29-1	TRBJ1-2	NA	CSANTGTAGGYTF	TGCAGCGCTAATACCGGGACAGCTGGAGGCTACACCTTC
TRBD2	TRBV7-9	TRBJ2-7	NA	CASSGLAGDDEQYF	TGTGCCAGCAGCGGACTAGCGGGAGACGACGAGCAGTACTTC
TRBD1	TRBV28	TRBJ1-1	NA	CASREQGGTDEAFF	TGTGCCAGCAGGGAACAGGGGGGGACGGATGAAGCTTTCTTT
TRBD2	TRBV13	TRBJ2-2	NA	CASSSGLAGVPGELFF	TGTGCCAGCAGCTCGGGACTAGCGGGAGTCCCCGGGGAGCTGTTTTTT
TRBD1	TRBV28	TRBJ2-3	NA	CASRDRERGTDTQYF	TGTGCCAGCAGAGACAGGGAGCGCGGCACAGATACGCAGTATTTT
TRBD1	TRBV20-1	TRBJ2-7	NA	CSAANRGWQYF	TGCAGTGCTGCCAACAGGGGTTGGCAGTACTTC
NA	TRBV5-4	TRBJ2-3	NA	CASSPRESRTDTQYF	TGTGCCAGCAGCCCTCGGGAGTCCCGCACAGATACGCAGTATTTT
NA	TRBV4-1	TRBJ2-5	NA	CASSQDSSRGTQYF	TGCGCCAGCAGCCAAGATTCGAGCAGGGGGACCCAGTACTTC
NA	TRBV11-2	TRBJ2-5	NA	CASSRQTREETQYF	TGTGCCAGCAGCCGCCAAACTAGAGAAGAGACCCAGTACTTC
TRBD1	TRBV6-6	TRBJ1-5	NA	CASSYYRGQGQPQHF	TGTGCCAGCAGTTACTACAGGGGGCAGGGTCAGCCCCAGCATTTT
TRBD1	TRBV2	TRBJ1-4	NA	CASSKTGGGEKLFF	TGTGCCAGCAGTAAAACAGGGGGTGGTGAAAAACTGTTTTTT
NA	TRBV27	TRBJ2-3	NA	CASSFREQDTQYF	TGTGCCAGCAGTTTTCGGGAGCAAGATACGCAGTATTTT
NA	TRBV7-9	TRBJ2-3	NA	CASSLRGNTDTQYF	TGTGCCAGCAGCTTAAGGGGAAACACAGATACGCAGTATTTT
NA	TRBV27	TRBJ2-6	NA	CASGPSLNVLTF	TGTGCCAGCGGCCCGTCTCTGAACGTCCTGACTTTC
NA	TRBV6-1	TRBJ2-5	NA	CASSERWAQETQYF	TGTGCCAGCAGTGAAAGGTGGGCTCAAGAGACCCAGTACTTC
TRBD1	TRBV7-2	TRBJ2-5	NA	CASRSDRGTQYF	TGTGCCAGCAGATCGGACAGGGGGACCCAGTACTTC
TRBD2	TRBV12-5	TRBJ2-3	NA	CASGLGLAGETDTQYF	TGTGCTAGTGGTTTGGGGCTAGCGGGAGAGACAGATACGCAGTATTTT
TRBD2	TRBV5-1	TRBJ2-5	once	CASSEREGQRETQYF	TGCGCCAGCAGCGAGCGGGAGGGCCAAAGAGAGACCCAGTACTTC
TRBD1	TRBV7-2	TRBJ1-1	NA	CASRKQGTNTEAFF	TGTGCCAGCAGGAAACAGGGGACTAACACTGAAGCTTTCTTT
NA	TRBV19	TRBJ2-3	NA	CASSIDTTGLDTQYF	TGTGCCAGTAGTATAGATACAACAGGGCTAGATACGCAGTATTTT
NA	TRBV28	TRBJ2-7	NA	CASSLRSSGLYEQYF	TGTGCCAGCAGTTTACGTTCATCAGGGCTCTACGAGCAGTACTTC
TRBD2	TRBV11-2	TRBJ2-3	NA	CASSARLAGGLDTQYF	TGTGCCAGCAGCGCCCGACTAGCGGGAGGTCTTGATACGCAGTATTTT
NA	TRBV6-4	TRBJ1-1	NA	CASSSVAEDTEAFF	TGTGCCAGCAGTTCAGTTGCCGAAGACACTGAAGCTTTCTTT
TRBD2	TRBV2	TRBJ2-7	NA	CASRIGLASAEQYF	TGTGCCAGCAGGATAGGACTAGCATCGGCCGAGCAGTACTTC
NA	TRBV7-9	TRBJ1-4	NA	CASSLGQSNEKLFF	TGTGCCAGCAGCTTAGGACAGTCAAATGAAAAACTGTTTTTT
NA	TRBV19	TRBJ2-4	NA	CASEDKEVKNIQYF	TGTGCCAGTGAGGACAAAGAGGTCAAAAACATTCAGTACTTC
TRBD2	TRBV7-9	TRBJ2-2	NA	CASSPRLAGRRSGELFF	TGTGCCAGCAGCCCAAGACTAGCGGGCCGAAGGTCCGGGGAGCTGTTTTTT
TRBD1	TRBV4-1	TRBJ1-3	NA	CASSQRDRGTGNTIYF	TGCGCCAGCAGCCAAAGGGACAGGGGGACTGGAAACACCATATATTTT
NA	TRBV7-9	TRBJ2-3	NA	CASSSGTFRPDTQYF	TGTGCCAGCAGCTCCGGGACTTTTCGCCCAGATACGCAGTATTTT
TRBD1	TRBV9	TRBJ2-7	NA	CASSPQGQASYEQYF	TGTGCCAGCAGCCCCCAGGGACAGGCTTCCTACGAGCAGTACTTC